A single sample gave rise to the 13 T cell receptor beta chains below, sequenced in a study of cytomegalovirus exposure and HLA in healthy donors. With 60 Vbeta and 13 Jbeta primers, the PCR was carried out. The assay was immunoSEQ multiplex PCR, and TCRdb's table has in-frame clones only and misses some. This table holds 150,000 to 200,000 clones, approximately 82% found once. Sequenced input: PBMCs. The receptors derive from a woman younger than 35 in good health and CMV-seropositive.

The chain recombines TRBV7-3 with TRBJ2-1; 8 bases are a match to TRBD2. This CDR3 is 14 amino acids long. V was pared by 4 bases and J by 7 bases, with 6 bases of the junction left unmatched. In germline, CDR1 is SGHTA, CDR2 FQGTGA. The CDR3 sequence: CASSSPGLGNEQFF. Written as DNA, the CDR3 is TGTGCCAGCAGCTCGCCGGGACTAGGGAATGAGCAGTTCTTC. The variable domain in full, with the rest retrieved from reference TRBV7-3 and TRBJ2-1, is GAGVSQTPSNKVTEKGKYVELRCDPISGHTALYWYRQSLGQGPEFLIYFQGTGAADDSGLPNDRFFAVRPEGSVSTLKIQRTERGDSAVYLCASSSPGLGNEQFFGPGTRLTVL.

This clone turned up a few times. The chain links TRBV6-5 to TRBJ1-1, with a tentative D call TRBD1 (5 bases). The CDR3 loop spans 14 amino acids. The V end lost 6 bases, the J end lost 1 base, and 12 bases lay between the germline ends. Germline CDR1 reads MNHEY; CDR2 reads SVGAGI. The chain's CDR3 is CASSLDSWNTEAFF. CDR3 DNA: TGTGCCAGCAGCCTCGACAGTTGGAACACTGAAGCTTTCTTT.

The chain has TRBV4-1 and TRBJ2-7; 9 positions agree with TRBD1. Germline CDR1 reads MGHRA; CDR2 reads YSYEKL. CDR3 size: 17 residues. The V segment lost 1 base and the J segment 0 bases; nucleotides outside the gene matches: 7. Here the CDR3 reads CASSQVFGTGNSYEQYF. Here the CDR3 DNA reads TGCGCCAGCAGCCAAGTTTTTGGGACAGGGAACTCCTACGAGCAGTACTTC.

This chain uses TRBV5-4 with TRBJ2-1; 16 positions agree with TRBD2. The ends lost 4 bases at V and 5 bases at J; junction bases unmatched: 12. The length of the CDR3 is 19 residues. Looked up from germline, CDR1 is SGHNT and CDR2 is YYREEE (reference sequence). The CDR3: CASSQSAGLAGGTNNEQFF. CDR3 in DNA: TGTGCCAGCAGCCAGAGTGCGGGACTAGCGGGGGGGACGAACAATGAGCAGTTCTTC.

The rearrangement uses TRBV14 and TRBJ1-1, with 7 bases matching TRBD1. Germline CDR1 SGHDN, CDR2 FVKESK. The CDR3 has 14 amino acids. J was trimmed by 8 bases and V by 3 bases; bases with no gene match: 9. The CDR3 loop reads CASSHSGQAKEAFF. As DNA, the CDR3 is TGTGCCAGCAGCCATTCTGGACAGGCAAAAGAAGCTTTCTTT.

The chain uses TRBV10-3 and TRBJ2-5; 8 bases align to TRBD2. Trimming cost V 10 bases and J 5 bases; bases outside gene matches: 15. Germline CDR1 ENHRY, CDR2 SYGVKD. The CDR3 is 15 residues long. This CDR3 reads CATSSPREVGETQYF. Written as DNA, the CDR3 is TGTGCCACGTCCTCCCCGCGGGAGGTGGGCGAGACCCAGTACTTC.

The rearrangement links TRBV18 to TRBJ1-1; weak D call: TRBD1 (5 bases). Trimming cost V 6 bases and J 6 bases, with 14 bases left between them. Germline CDR1 KGHSH, CDR2 LQKENI. The CDR3 consists of 13 residues. The CDR3 DNA is TGTGCCAGCTCCCCCCAGGGTGCAGCTGAAGCTTTCTTT. Residues: CASSPQGAAEAFF. Full variable domain (remainder filled in from reference TRBV18 and TRBJ1-1): NAGVMQNPRHLVRRRGQEARLRCSPMKGHSHVYWYRQLPEEGLKFMVYLQKENIIDESGMPKERFSAEFPKEGPSILRIQQVVRGDSAAYFCASSPQGAAEAFFGQGTRLTVV.

The chain employs TRBV28 and TRBJ1-4; D not certain. CDR3 length: 16 amino acids. Trimming removed 2 bases from V and 4 bases from J, with 14 bases in between. CDR1 and CDR2 from the germline V gene are MDHEN and SYDVKM. The CDR3 DNA reads TGTGCCAGCAGTTTAGCTCAGGCCTATGTTAATGAAAAACTGTTTTTT. Protein sequence: CASSLAQAYVNEKLFF.

V gene TRBV9 combines with J gene TRBJ2-5; tentatively, D is TRBD1 (7 bases). CDR1 and CDR2 from the germline V gene are SGDLS and YYNGEE. Trimming cost V 1 base and J 7 bases, with 11 bases left between them. The CDR3 is made up of 13 amino acids. The CDR3 nucleotides are TGTGCCAGCAGCGTACAGGGGGGTGGGACCCAGTACTTC. Its translation: CASSVQGGGTQYF.

The gene calls are TRBV5-1 and TRBJ2-7; 9 bases fit TRBD1. J lost 2 bases, V lost 6 bases, and 9 bases had no gene match. The CDR3 has 15 residues. Germline V gives CDR1 SGHRS, CDR2 YFSETQ. The chain's CDR3 is CASTTGQGRAYEQYF. The CDR3 nucleotides read TGCGCCAGCACCACGGGACAGGGTAGGGCCTACGAGCAGTACTTC.

The V gene is TRBV15, the J gene TRBJ1-4; D gene unclear. CDR1 is LNHNV, CDR2 YYDKDF, per germline (reference sequence). Trimming cost V 0 bases and J 5 bases, with 4 bases left between them. The CDR3 extends over 13 amino acids. Here the CDR3 reads CATSRDLNEKLFF. In DNA form, the CDR3 reads TGTGCCACCAGCAGAGATCTGAATGAAAAACTGTTTTTT.

This chain uses TRBV2 with TRBJ2-3; possibly TRBD2 for D (5 bases). The germline gives CDR1 SNHLY, CDR2 FYNNEI. This CDR3 comprises 15 residues. Trimming shortened V by 3 bases and J by 0 bases, and 10 bases separated the two germline ends. The CDR3, as DNA: TGTGCCAGCAGTGAGAGGGCCTCTAGCACAGATACGCAGTATTTT. Encoded protein: CASSERASSTDTQYF.

This clone was seen a single time. The chain has TRBV5-4 and TRBJ1-6, with a weak D call TRBD1 (6 bases). The germline V and J ends were trimmed by 3 bases and 7 bases, with 14 bases remaining between them. Germline V CDR1 and CDR2: SGHNT, YYREEE (reference sequence). CDR3 length: 15 amino acids. The CDR3 region has the DNA TGTGCCAGCAGCTCGAAGGGGGGGATCAATTCACCCCTCCACTTT. It encodes CASSSKGGINSPLHF.